This passage covers 25 T cell receptor beta chains from one sample sequenced in a study of T cell responses to AZD1222 COVID-19 vaccine. Profiling relied on immunoSEQ multiplex PCR, and the TCRdb table lists in-frame clones only, not all of them. This sample has 150,000 to 200,000 clones; 92% occur once, and the top ten carry 4.4%. The source was peripheral blood, collected on day 0 of MenACWY control vaccination. The receptor source for this set is an adult in good health.

This chain links TRBV28 with TRBJ2-7; D ambiguous. The CDR3 is 13 amino acids. CDR1 MDHEN and CDR2 SYDVKM come from the germline V gene. The ends were cut back, 1 base at V and 2 bases at J, with 6 bases in the middle. CDR3 bases: TGTGCCAGCAGTTTATTCGGTACCTACGAGCAGTACTTC. It encodes CASSLFGTYEQYF.

The chain joins TRBV9 to TRBJ1-3; D unclear. This CDR3 has 16 amino acids. Germline V gene data show CDR1 as SGDLS and CDR2 as YYNGEE. V was clipped by 5 bases and J by 0 bases, with 15 bases between them. The chain's CDR3 is CASSSSQESSGNTIYF. For the CDR3, the DNA is TGTGCCAGCAGTTCTTCTCAGGAGAGCTCTGGAAACACCATATATTTT.

The chain is built from TRBV5-8 and TRBJ2-5; TRBD2 is a possible D gene (6 bases). Per germline, CDR1 SGHTS and CDR2 YDEGEE. The germline V and J ends were trimmed by 0 bases and 5 bases, with 14 bases remaining between them. The CDR3 length is 15 residues. CDR3 residues: CASSLGSGGAETQYF. DNA of the CDR3: TGTGCCAGCAGCTTGGGGTCAGGCGGGGCGGAGACCCAGTACTTC. Full variable domain (missing parts from reference TRBV5-8 and TRBJ2-5): EAGVTQSPTHLIKTRGQQATLRCSPISGHTSVYWYQQALGLGLQFLLWYDEGEERNRGNFPPRFSGRQFPNYSSELNVNALELEDSALYLCASSLGSGGAETQYFGPGTRLLVL.

The genes are TRBV27 and TRBJ2-6; D unclear. Germline CDR1 and CDR2: MNHEY and SMNVEV (reference sequence). This CDR3 spans 16 amino acids. Trimming cost V 5 bases and J 0 bases, with 11 bases left between them. CDR3 in amino acids: CASSRLGNSGANVLTF. The CDR3 region has the DNA TGTGCCAGCAGTAGGTTAGGAAACTCTGGGGCCAACGTCCTGACTTTC.

The chain carries TRBV30 and TRBJ2-1; D is ambiguous. Germline-derived CDR1 and CDR2 are GTSNPN and SVGIG (reference sequence). The CDR3 spans 14 residues. With 6 bases removed from V and 3 bases from J, the gap between germline ends came to 15 bases. The DNA for the CDR3 is TGTGCCTGCCCCCGCATGGGTGGCTACAATGAGCAGTTCTTC. It encodes CACPRMGGYNEQFF.

The chain is built from TRBV29-1 and TRBJ2-7; 9 nucleotides line up with TRBD1. The junction had 10 bases not matched to a gene; V was cut back by 0 bases and J by 4 bases. Germline CDR1 reads SQVTM; CDR2 reads ANQGSEA. The CDR3 spans 16 residues. The CDR3 loop reads CSVEDPRQGGFYEQYF. As DNA, the CDR3 is TGCAGCGTTGAAGATCCCCGACAGGGGGGCTTTTACGAGCAGTACTTC.

The chain has TRBV5-1 and TRBJ2-3; 14 nucleotides agree with TRBD2. V shed 4 bases and J 4 bases; nucleotides not matched to a gene: 5. The CDR3 loop spans 16 amino acids. Germline CDR1 reads SGHRS; CDR2 reads YFSETQ. The CDR3 sequence: CASSLGLAGDADTQYF. DNA for the CDR3: TGCGCCAGCAGCCTGGGACTAGCGGGAGACGCAGATACGCAGTATTTT.

The V gene is TRBV28, the J gene TRBJ2-2; D may be TRBD2 (6 bases). The CDR3 has 15 residues. Germline loops: CDR1 MDHEN, CDR2 SYDVKM. Trimming took 4 bases from V and 5 from J, leaving 14 bases between them. Written as DNA, the CDR3 is TGTGCCAGCAGTTACGCGGGAAGAGATACCGGGGAGCTGTTTTTT. Amino acid sequence: CASSYAGRDTGELFF.

The chain employs TRBV9 and TRBJ2-2; TRBD2 agrees at 12 bases. The CDR3 is 17 amino acids. The germline V gene encodes CDR1 SGDLS and CDR2 YYNGEE. Trimming removed 6 bases from V and 1 base from J; junction bases left unmatched: 7. CDR3 in amino acids: CASTGTSGLMNTGELFF. The CDR3 coding sequence is TGTGCCAGCACCGGGACTAGCGGGCTTATGAACACCGGGGAGCTGTTTTTT. Filled out from reference TRBV9 and TRBJ2-2, the complete variable domain reads DSGVTQTPKHLITATGQRVTLRCSPRSGDLSVYWYQQSLDQGLQFLIQYYNGEERAKGNILERFSAQQFPDLHSELNLSSLELGDSALYFCASTGTSGLMNTGELFFGEGSRLTVL.

This chain joins TRBV6-5 and TRBJ2-1; 7 positions match TRBD2. Germline trimming cut 10 bases from V and 3 bases from J; bases unmatched to any gene: 6. Germline V CDR1 and CDR2: MNHEY, SVGAGI. This CDR3 is 13 amino acids long. The CDR3 DNA reads TGTGCCACCCTAGCGGAGCGCTACAATGAGCAGTTCTTC. Translated, it gives CATLAERYNEQFF.

J is TRBJ1-4 and V is TRBV5-5; D might be TRBD1 (5 bases). There are 15 residues in the CDR3. V was shortened by 4 bases and J by 8 bases, with 18 bases between the two germline ends. Germline lookup yields CDR1 SGHKS and CDR2 YYEKEE (reference sequence). CDR3 in DNA: TGTGCCAGCAGCCCGGAAATTACCAGGGCGGAAAAACTGTTTTTT. Protein: CASSPEITRAEKLFF.

The V gene is TRBV15, the J gene TRBJ2-7, with 8 positions matching TRBD1. Germline CDR1 is LNHNV and CDR2 is YYDKDF (reference sequence). The CDR3 is 16 residues long. V was clipped by 0 bases and J by 1 base; unmatched bases: 5. The CDR3 nucleotides are TGTGCCACCAGCAGAGATTGGGACAGGCGATCCTACGAGCAGTACTTC. Protein sequence: CATSRDWDRRSYEQYF. Full variable domain (outside the CDR3, taken from reference TRBV15 and TRBJ2-7): DAMVIQNPRYQVTQFGKPVTLSCSQTLNHNVMYWYQQKSSQAPKLLFHYYDKDFNNEADTPDNFQSRRPNTSFCFLDIRSPGLGDTAMYLCATSRDWDRRSYEQYFGPGTRLTVT.

The genes are TRBV19 and TRBJ2-7; 9 bases fit TRBD1. CDR3 length: 15 residues. V dropped 7 bases and J dropped 2; count of bases not matched to a gene: 9. Germline assignment: CDR1 LNHDA and CDR2 SQIVND (reference sequence). For the CDR3, the DNA is TGTGCCAGTACCGCCGGGACAGGGCCGACCTACGAGCAGTACTTC. Its translation is CASTAGTGPTYEQYF.

The genes are TRBV4-2 and TRBJ2-7; D may be TRBD2 (5 bases). From germline, CDR1 is LGHNA and CDR2 YNFKEQ. This CDR3 comprises 14 residues. The ends were cut back, 0 bases at V and 4 bases at J, with 10 bases in the middle. The CDR3 loop reads CASSQDTDLYEQYF. The CDR3 DNA follows: TGTGCCAGCAGCCAAGATACGGACTTATACGAGCAGTACTTC.

The chain uses TRBV19 and TRBJ2-7; 9 bases align to TRBD2. J was trimmed by 0 bases and V by 3 bases; bases with no gene match: 0. Germline V gene lookup returns CDR1 LNHDA and CDR2 SQIVND (reference sequence). The CDR3 extends over 14 amino acids. The CDR3: CASSISGSSYEQYF. The DNA for the CDR3 is TGTGCCAGTAGTATTAGCGGGAGCTCCTACGAGCAGTACTTC.

The chain is built from TRBV7-9 and TRBJ2-7; 11 bases are shared with TRBD2. J lost 6 bases, V lost 5 bases, and 6 bases had no gene match. This CDR3 region has 14 residues. Germline V gene sequence: CDR1 SEHNR, CDR2 FQNEAQ (reference sequence). CDR3 sequence: CASSPLAGGREQYF. CDR3 nucleotide sequence: TGTGCCAGCAGCCCGCTAGCGGGAGGACGCGAGCAGTACTTC.

The chain links TRBV5-5 to TRBJ2-3; D is possibly TRBD1 or TRBD2 (5 bases each). The CDR3 has 15 amino acids. Germline CDR1 SGHKS, CDR2 YYEKEE (reference sequence). V shed 0 bases and J shed 2 bases, with 10 bases lying between them. The DNA for the CDR3 is TGTGCCAGCAGCTTGGCGGGGCAGTACACAGATACGCAGTATTTT. Encoded protein: CASSLAGQYTDTQYF.

This chain links TRBV10-1 with TRBJ1-2; the match to TRBD1 covers 8 bases. This CDR3 has 15 residues. The germline CDR1 and CDR2 sequences are WNHNN and SYGVQD (reference sequence). Losses at the gene ends were 6 bases for V and 0 bases for J; bases not matched to a gene: 6. The CDR3 reads CASSAKDRANYGYTF. The CDR3, as DNA: TGCGCCAGCAGCGCTAAGGACAGGGCTAACTATGGCTACACCTTC.

The chain joins TRBV11-3 to TRBJ2-2; perhaps D is TRBD1 or TRBD2 (5 bases each). CDR3 length: 12 residues. The V end was cut by 11 bases, the J end by 5 bases, with 12 bases between. The V gene's germline CDR1 is SGHNT and CDR2 YENEEA. The CDR3 DNA reads as TGTGCCGGGTCCGAGGGGACCGGGGAGCTGTTTTTT. Protein sequence: CAGSEGTGELFF. Supplemented by reference TRBV11-3 and TRBJ2-2, the full variable domain reads EAGVVQSPRYKIIEKKQPVAFWCNPISGHNTLYWYLQNLGQGPELLIRYENEEAVDDSQLPKDRFSAERLKGVDSTLKIQPAELGDSAVYLCAGSEGTGELFFGEGSRLTVL.

The chain joins TRBV19 to TRBJ1-5; unclear D gene. CDR3 length: 12 residues. Germline V gene data show CDR1 as LNHDA and CDR2 as SQIVND (reference sequence). V was pared by 5 bases and J by 4 bases, with 6 bases between. CDR3 amino acids: CASSAPNQPQHF. CDR3 bases: TGTGCCAGTAGTGCTCCAAATCAGCCCCAGCATTTT.

The chain couples TRBV7-2 to TRBJ1-1; D gene unclear. Germline CDR1 SGHTA, CDR2 FQGNSA. V lost 2 bases and J lost 6, with 16 bases in between. This CDR3 region has 15 residues. The CDR3 bases are TGTGCCAGCAGCTTATGGGCCCTCCAGCTCGCTGAAGCTTTCTTT. This codes for CASSLWALQLAEAFF.

For the CDR3, the DNA is TGTGCCAGCAGTGAAGCCCCAGGGCCAATGAACACTGAAGCTTTCTTT. Translating gives CASSEAPGPMNTEAFF. The V gene is TRBV6-1, the J gene TRBJ1-1, with a tentative D call TRBD1 (5 bases). V was clipped by 0 bases and J by 0 bases, with 11 bases between them. Looked up from germline, CDR1 is MNHNS and CDR2 is SASEGT. The CDR3 runs to 16 residues.

The chain couples TRBV7-2 to TRBJ1-2; D is ambiguous. CDR1 and CDR2 from the germline V gene are SGHTA and FQGNSA. The CDR3 has 15 residues. Trimming cost V 4 bases and J 8 bases, with 20 bases left between them. The CDR3 region is CASSWALNGESGYTF. The CDR3, as DNA: TGTGCCAGCAGCTGGGCCTTAAATGGGGAATCAGGCTACACCTTC.

This sequence joins TRBV3-1 (or the pseudogene TRBV3-2) and TRBJ1-5; D is ambiguous. The germline CDR1 and CDR2 sequences are LGHDT and YNNKEL (reference sequence). The CDR3 totals 14 residues. The V end lost 0 bases, the J end lost 7 bases, and 10 bases lay between the germline ends. The CDR3 here is CASSQDHGPQPQHF. CDR3 nucleotides: TGTGCCAGCAGCCAAGATCACGGTCCGCAGCCCCAGCATTTT.

The V gene is TRBV5-1, the J gene TRBJ2-2; TRBD2 aligns across 9 bases. Germline V lookup: CDR1 SGHRS, CDR2 YFSETQ. The CDR3 has 16 residues. After removal of 2 bases from V and 4 bases from J, the junction contained 6 bases not matched to a gene. The DNA of the CDR3 is TGCGCCAGCAGCTTTCTAGCGGGGACGGGCACCGGGGAGCTGTTTTTT. It is translated as CASSFLAGTGTGELFF.